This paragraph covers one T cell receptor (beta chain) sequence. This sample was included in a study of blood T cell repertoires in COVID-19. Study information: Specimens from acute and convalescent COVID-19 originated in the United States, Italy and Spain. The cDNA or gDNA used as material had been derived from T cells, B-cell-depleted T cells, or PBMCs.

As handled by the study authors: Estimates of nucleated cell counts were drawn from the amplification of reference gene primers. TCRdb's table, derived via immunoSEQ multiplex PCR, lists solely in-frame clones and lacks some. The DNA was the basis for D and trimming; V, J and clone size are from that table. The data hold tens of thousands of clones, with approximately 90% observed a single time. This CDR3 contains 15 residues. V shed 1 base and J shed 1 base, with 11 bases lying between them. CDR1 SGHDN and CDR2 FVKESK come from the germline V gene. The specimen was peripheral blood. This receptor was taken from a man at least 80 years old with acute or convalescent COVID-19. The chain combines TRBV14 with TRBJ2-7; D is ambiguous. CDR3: CASSQGPAGSYEQYF. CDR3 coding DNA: TGTGCCAGCAGCCAAGGCCCGGCAGGTTCCTACGAGCAGTACTTC.